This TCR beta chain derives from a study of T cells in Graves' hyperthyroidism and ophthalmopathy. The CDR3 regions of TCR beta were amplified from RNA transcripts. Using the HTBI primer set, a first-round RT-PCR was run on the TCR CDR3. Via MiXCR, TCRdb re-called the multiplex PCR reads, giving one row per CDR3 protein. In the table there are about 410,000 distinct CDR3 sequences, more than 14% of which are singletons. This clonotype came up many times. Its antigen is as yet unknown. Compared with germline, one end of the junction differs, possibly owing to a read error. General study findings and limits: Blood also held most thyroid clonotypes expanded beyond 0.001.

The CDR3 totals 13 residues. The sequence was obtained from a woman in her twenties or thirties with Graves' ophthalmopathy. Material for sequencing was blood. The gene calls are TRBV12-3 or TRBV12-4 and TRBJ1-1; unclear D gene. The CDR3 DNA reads TGTGCCAGCAGTTTAGCAGAGAACACTGGAGCTTTCTTT. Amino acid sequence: CASSLAENTGAFF.